This T cell receptor beta chain was captured by sequencing in a study of multiple sclerosis patients with progressive multifocal leukoencephalopathy. Points on this clone: Antigen specificity is unknown.

V shed 0 bases and J shed 0 bases, with 10 bases lying between them. CDR1 SGDLS and CDR2 YYNGEE come from the germline V gene. This CDR3 contains 16 residues. This sample's time point: time of PML onset. PML was diagnosed clinically and by MRI, then confirmed by JC virus DNA in cerebrospinal fluid. Sequenced by immunoSEQ multiplex PCR; TCRdb stores in-frame clones only, minus some. The sample contains 30,000 or so clones, around 83% of which appear only once. Notes on the study in general: Expanded clones at PML onset predated and persisted through natalizumab therapy.

The receptor's source is a woman between 25 and 40 years old with progressive multifocal leukoencephalopathy. Source: PBMCs, taken from a patient treated with natalizumab. The chain combines TRBV9 with TRBJ2-1; D gene ambiguous. CDR3 region: CASSVDGLSSYNEQFF. The CDR3 bases are TGTGCCAGCAGCGTAGACGGCCTGAGCTCCTACAATGAGCAGTTCTTC.